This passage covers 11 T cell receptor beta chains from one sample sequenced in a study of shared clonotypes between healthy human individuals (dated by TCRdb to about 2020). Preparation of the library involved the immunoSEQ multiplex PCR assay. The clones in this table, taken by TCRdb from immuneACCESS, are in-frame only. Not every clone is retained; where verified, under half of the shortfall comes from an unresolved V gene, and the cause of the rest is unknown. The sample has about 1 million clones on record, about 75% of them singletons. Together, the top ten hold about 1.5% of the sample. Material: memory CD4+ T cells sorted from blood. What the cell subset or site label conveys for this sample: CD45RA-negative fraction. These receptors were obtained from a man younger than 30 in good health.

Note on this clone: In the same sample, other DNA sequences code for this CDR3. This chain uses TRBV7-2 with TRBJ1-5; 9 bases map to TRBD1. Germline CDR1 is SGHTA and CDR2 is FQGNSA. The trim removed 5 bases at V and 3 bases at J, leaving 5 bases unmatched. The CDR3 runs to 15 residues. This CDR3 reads CASSLGQGFNQPQHF. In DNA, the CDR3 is TGTGCCAGCAGCCTGGGACAGGGATTCAATCAGCCCCAGCATTTT. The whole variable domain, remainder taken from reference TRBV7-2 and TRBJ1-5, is GAGVSQSPSNKVTEKGKDVELRCDPISGHTALYWYRQSLGQGLEFLIYFQGNSAPDKSGLPSDRFSAERTGGSVSTLTIQRTQQEDSAVYLCASSLGQGFNQPQHFGDGTRLSIL.

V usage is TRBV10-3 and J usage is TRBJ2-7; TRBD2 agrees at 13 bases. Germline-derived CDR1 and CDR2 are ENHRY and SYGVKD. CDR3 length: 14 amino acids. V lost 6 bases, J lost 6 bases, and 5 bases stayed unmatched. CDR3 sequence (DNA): TGTGCCATCAGCGGACTAGCGGGAGAAGGCGAGCAGTACTTC. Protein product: CAISGLAGEGEQYF.

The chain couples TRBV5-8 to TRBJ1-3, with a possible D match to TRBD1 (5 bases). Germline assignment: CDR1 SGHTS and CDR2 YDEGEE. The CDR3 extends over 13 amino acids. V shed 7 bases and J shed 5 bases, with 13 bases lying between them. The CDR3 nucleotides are TGTGCCAGCGGCGGGGCCGCCCGAAACACCATATATTTT. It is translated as CASGGAARNTIYF.

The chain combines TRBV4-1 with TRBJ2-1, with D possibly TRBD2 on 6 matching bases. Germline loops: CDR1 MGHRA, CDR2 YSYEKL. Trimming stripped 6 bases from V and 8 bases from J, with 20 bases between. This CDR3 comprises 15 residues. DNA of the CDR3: TGCGCCAGCAGTCCGGTGGGAGGCCCTCACCATGAGCAGTTCTTC. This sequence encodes CASSPVGGPHHEQFF.

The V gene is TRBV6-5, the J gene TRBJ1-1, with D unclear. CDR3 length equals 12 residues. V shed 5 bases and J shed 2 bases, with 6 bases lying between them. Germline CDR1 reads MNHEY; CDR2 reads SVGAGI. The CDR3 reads CASSTGNTEAFF. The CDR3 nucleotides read TGTGCCAGCAGTACGGGAAACACTGAAGCTTTCTTT.

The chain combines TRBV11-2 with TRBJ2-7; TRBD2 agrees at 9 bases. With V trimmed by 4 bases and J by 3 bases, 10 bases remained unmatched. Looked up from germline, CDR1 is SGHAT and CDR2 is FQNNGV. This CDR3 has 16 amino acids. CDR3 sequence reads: CASSSSRLAEGYEQYF. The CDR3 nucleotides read TGTGCCAGCAGCTCGTCCCGACTAGCGGAGGGCTACGAGCAGTACTTC.

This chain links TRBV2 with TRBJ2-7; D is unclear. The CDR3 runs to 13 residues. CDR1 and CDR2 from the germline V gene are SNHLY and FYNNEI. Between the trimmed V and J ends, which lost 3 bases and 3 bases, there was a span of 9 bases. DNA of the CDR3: TGTGCCAGCAGTGATGACGACGGCTACGAGCAGTACTTC. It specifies CASSDDDGYEQYF.

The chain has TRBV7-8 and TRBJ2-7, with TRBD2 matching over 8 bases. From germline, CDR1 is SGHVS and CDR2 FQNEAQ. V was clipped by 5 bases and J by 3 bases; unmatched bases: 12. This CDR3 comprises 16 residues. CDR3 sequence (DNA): TGTGCCAGCAGCCCGGGGGGGGCAGGAGGTGTCTACGAGCAGTACTTC. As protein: CASSPGGAGGVYEQYF.

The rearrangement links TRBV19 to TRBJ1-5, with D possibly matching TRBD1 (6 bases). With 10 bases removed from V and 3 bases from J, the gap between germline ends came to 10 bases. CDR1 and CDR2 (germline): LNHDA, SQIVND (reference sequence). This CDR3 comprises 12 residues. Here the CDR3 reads CATRGSNQPQHF. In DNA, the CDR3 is TGTGCCACCAGGGGCTCCAATCAGCCCCAGCATTTT.

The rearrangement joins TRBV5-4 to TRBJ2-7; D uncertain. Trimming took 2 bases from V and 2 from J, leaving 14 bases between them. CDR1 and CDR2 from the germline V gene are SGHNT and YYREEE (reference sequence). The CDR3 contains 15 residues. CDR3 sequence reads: CASSLGAPGPYEQYF. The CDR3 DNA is TGTGCCAGCAGCTTAGGTGCCCCTGGACCCTACGAGCAGTACTTC. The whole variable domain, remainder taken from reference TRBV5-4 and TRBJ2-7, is ETGVTQSPTHLIKTRGQQVTLRCSSQSGHNTVSWYQQALGQGPQFIFQYYREEENGRGNFPPRFSGLQFPNYSSELNVNALELDDSALYLCASSLGAPGPYEQYFGPGTRLTVT.

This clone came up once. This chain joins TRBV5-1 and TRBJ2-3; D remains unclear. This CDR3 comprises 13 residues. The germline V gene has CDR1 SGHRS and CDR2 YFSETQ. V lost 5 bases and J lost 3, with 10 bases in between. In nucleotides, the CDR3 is TGCGCCAGCAGAGCGAGTGGGACAGATACGCAGTATTTT. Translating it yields CASRASGTDTQYF.